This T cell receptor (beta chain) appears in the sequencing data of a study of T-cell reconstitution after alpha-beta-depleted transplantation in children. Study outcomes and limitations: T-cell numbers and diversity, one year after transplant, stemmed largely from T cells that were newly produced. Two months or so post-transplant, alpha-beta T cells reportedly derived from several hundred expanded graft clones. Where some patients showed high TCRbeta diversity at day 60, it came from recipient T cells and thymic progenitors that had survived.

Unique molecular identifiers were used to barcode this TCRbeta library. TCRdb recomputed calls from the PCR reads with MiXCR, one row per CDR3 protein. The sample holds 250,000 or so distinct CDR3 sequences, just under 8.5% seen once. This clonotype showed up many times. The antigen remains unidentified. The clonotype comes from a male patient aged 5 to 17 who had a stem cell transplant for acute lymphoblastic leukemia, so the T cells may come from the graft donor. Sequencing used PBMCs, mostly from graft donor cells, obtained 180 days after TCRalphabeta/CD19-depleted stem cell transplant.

CDR3 nucleotides: TGTGCCAGCAGTAGGACAACCATGATGAACACTGAAGCTTTCTTT. Translation gives CASSRTTMMNTEAFF. The chain combines TRBV6-1 with TRBJ1-1, with a tentative D call TRBD1 (5 bases). This CDR3 region has 15 residues. The germline CDR1 and CDR2 sequences are MNHNS and SASEGT. The V end was cut by 5 bases, the J end by 0 bases, with 13 bases between.